Listed below are T cell receptor beta chains from one sample, sequenced in a study of type 1 regulatory T cells. These receptors have no identified antigens. TCRdb redid the calling of the reads with MiXCR, one entry per CDR3 protein. Among tens of thousands of distinct CDR3 sequences, roughly 20% were seen once, and the ten largest hold around 8%. The sample consisted of cultured type 1 regulatory T (Tr1) cells, either the whole culture or a sorted fraction (not recorded which). All receptors derive from a human donor in good health. The CDR3 runs from the conserved cysteine through the conserved F or W. The order of the fields is CDR3 length, J gene, V gene, CDR3 protein.

14,TRBJ2-2,TRBV19,CASRPPNPTGELFF
15,TRBJ2-1,TRBV7-9,CASSLNSGAYNEQFF
17,TRBJ2-1,TRBV9,CASSVGSSGRNFNEQFF
14,TRBJ2-7,TRBV3-1,CASSQVREGYEQYF
15,TRBJ2-1,TRBV5-1,CASRSEGRSYNEQFF
12,TRBJ2-3,TRBV7-2,CASSLFPGPQYF
16,NA,TRBV7-2,CASSLVGGNLQETQYF
16,TRBJ2-5,TRBV5-1,CASSLDLAGRQETQYF
12,TRBJ1-1,TRBV12-3/TRBV12-4,CASTLVSAEAFF
14,TRBJ2-7,TRBV20-1,CSAIRSGTTYEQYF
16,TRBJ2-5,TRBV5-1,CASSRQGLAGQETQYF
14,TRBJ1-4,TRBV29-1,CSVPQGSSNEKLFF
16,TRBJ2-2,TRBV5-1,CASSLAGMANTGELFF
12,TRBJ2-7,TRBV11-2,CASNNAGMKQYF
12,TRBJ2-5,TRBV10-3,CAISRGWETQYF
16,TRBJ2-2,TRBV28,CASSVVQGAGPGELFF
12,TRBJ2-7,TRBV7-2,CASSGGRHEQYF
14,TRBJ2-3,TRBV7-2,CASSLVAGRDTQYF
12,TRBJ2-5,TRBV28,CASRSGGETQYF
13,TRBJ2-5,TRBV5-1,CASSLQVEETQYF
16,TRBJ1-2,TRBV6-5,CASSYSRDTKTGGYTF
13,TRBJ2-1,TRBV7-9,CASSSTDGNEQFF
12,TRBJ2-7,TRBV25-1,CASTSFGGEQYF
14,TRBJ1-4,TRBV3-1,CASSPTTGVEKLFF
14,TRBJ2-2,TRBV7-7,CASRPAGGTGELFF
11,TRBJ2-3,TRBV19,CASREGNTQYF
15,TRBJ2-7,TRBV5-1,CASSENTGRAGEQYF
15,TRBJ2-1,TRBV5-1,CASSLAADLYNEQFF
16,TRBJ1-3,TRBV2,CASSGTTLLGGNTIYF
13,TRBJ2-2,TRBV12-3/TRBV12-4,CASTLSGAGELFF
15,TRBJ2-2,TRBV9,CASSGTSGTTGELFF
13,TRBJ2-2,TRBV5-1,CASSWTGTGELFF
12,TRBJ2-1,TRBV29-1,CSVTRGLNEQFF
12,TRBJ2-1,TRBV7-9,CASSLEFNEQFF
13,TRBJ2-7,TRBV12-3/TRBV12-4,CASSLTSGQGQYF
16,TRBJ1-2,TRBV27,CAGTPNRELPGRGYTF
13,TRBJ1-1,TRBV6-1,CASRPTANTEAFF
14,TRBJ2-7,TRBV20-1,CSARDPRQGNEQYF
15,TRBJ2-1,TRBV29-1,CSVGDLAGGGNEQFF
15,TRBJ2-5,TRBV2,CASSELAGVGETQYF
14,TRBJ2-3,TRBV20-1,CSAPTSGATDTQYF
15,TRBJ2-7,TRBV6-6,CASNPGSAQTYEQYF
12,TRBJ2-7,TRBV20-1,CSPSTGFHEQYF
14,TRBJ1-2,TRBV7-3,CASSPRQGNYGYTF
15,TRBJ2-7,TRBV5-1,CASSPRGEFSYEQYF
15,TRBJ2-3,TRBV5-4,CASSAAGAGTDTQYF
13,TRBJ1-1,TRBV5-1,CASSRGLNTEAFF
14,TRBJ1-1,TRBV7-3,CASSRTGGGTEAFF
15,TRBJ2-1,TRBV6-5,CASSYSTQESQRIFF
15,TRBJ2-1,TRBV5-1,CASSSTSGRVYEQFF
16,TRBJ2-2,TRBV5-4,CASSSASGSNTGELFF
16,TRBJ2-5,TRBV19,CASSPTPEAGKETQYF
13,TRBJ2-3,TRBV29-1,CSVDGQGAYTQYF
16,TRBJ2-7,TRBV7-2,CASSQTGLAGEFPQYF
18,TRBJ1-1,TRBV7-8,CASSPRGGLRQVGETAFF
14,TRBJ2-5,TRBV11-3,CASSSPANPHDQYF
13,TRBJ2-1,TRBV4-2,CASSHGQGYEQFF
11,TRBJ2-1,TRBV20-1,CSARLVAEQFF
13,TRBJ1-1,TRBV7-3,CTSSPTGNTEAFF
11,TRBJ1-2,TRBV20-1,CSATDSYGYTF